This T cell receptor beta chain was identified during a study of prognosis after radiotherapy for stage I lung cancer. Study at large: From early 2018 through early 2019, patients with stage I non-small cell lung cancer were enrolled. Study results and limitations: Patients developing distant metastases showed lower Shannon entropy after stereotactic body radiation therapy. Patients who had metastases reportedly showed TRBV and TRBJ gene usage that varied from that of patients who did not.

From genomic DNA, two-round multiplex PCR was used to amplify TCR beta CDR3. Primers (each specific to one TRBV or TRBJ gene) were used in first-round PCR. One entry per CDR3 protein results from TCRdb running MiXCR on the multiplex PCR reads. The sample has about 22,000 distinct CDR3 sequences; roughly 37% are singletons. Patients were all node-negative on CT and PET/CT, lacking prior chemotherapy, radiotherapy or other malignancies. This clonotype was recorded many times. Its antigen is currently unknown. Germline CDR1 and CDR2: MNHEY and SMNVEV (reference sequence). The CDR3 length is 13 residues. Trimming left V 4 bases short and J 4 bases short, with 10 bases between.

The sequences come from PBMCs, collected before or after stereotactic body radiation therapy (not recorded which). The TCR originated in a donor aged 50 or older with non-small cell lung cancer. The chain uses TRBV27 and TRBJ2-5; weak D call: TRBD2 (5 bases). The CDR3 DNA sequence: TGTGCCAGCAGTTCGTCTCTAGCAGAGACCCAGTACTTC. This gives the protein CASSSSLAETQYF.